This T cell receptor beta chain is drawn from a study of T cells in Graves' hyperthyroidism and ophthalmopathy. Authors of the study amplified TCR beta CDR3 regions from RNA transcripts. The primer set for the first-round RT-PCR of the TCR CDR3 was HTBI. TCRdb re-analysed the multiplex PCR reads in MiXCR, keeping a single row per CDR3 protein. The sample has around 290,000 distinct CDR3 sequences; 15% to 20% are singletons. The CDR3 contains 14 residues. V was clipped by 3 bases and J by 5 bases, with 10 bases between them. CDR1 and CDR2 (germline): MDHEN, SYDVKM. This clonotype was counted ten times or more.

The sample was blood. The chain carries TRBV28 and TRBJ2-2; a possible D gene is TRBD1 (6 bases). The receptor's source is a woman aged 55-69 years with Graves' ophthalmopathy. CDR3 in amino acids: CASSFLGGTGELFF. CDR3 bases: TGTGCCAGCAGTTTCTTAGGGGGAACCGGGGAGCTGTTTTTT.